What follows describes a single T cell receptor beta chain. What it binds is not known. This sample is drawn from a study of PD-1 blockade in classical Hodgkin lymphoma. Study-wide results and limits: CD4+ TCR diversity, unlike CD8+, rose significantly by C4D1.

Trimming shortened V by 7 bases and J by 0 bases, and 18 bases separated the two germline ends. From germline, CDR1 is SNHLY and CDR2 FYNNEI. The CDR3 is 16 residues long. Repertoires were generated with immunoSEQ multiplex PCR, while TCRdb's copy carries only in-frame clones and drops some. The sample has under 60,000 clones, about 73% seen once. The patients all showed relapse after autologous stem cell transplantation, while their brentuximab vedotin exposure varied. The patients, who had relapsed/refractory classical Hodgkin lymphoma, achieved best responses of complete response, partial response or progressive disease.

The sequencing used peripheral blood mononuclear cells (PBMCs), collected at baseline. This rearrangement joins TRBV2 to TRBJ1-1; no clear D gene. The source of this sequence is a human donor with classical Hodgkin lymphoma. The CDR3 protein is CASTEGWSIMNTEAFF. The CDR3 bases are TGTGCCAGCACCGAGGGTTGGTCCATTATGAACACTGAAGCTTTCTTT. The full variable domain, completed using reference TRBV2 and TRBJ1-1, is EPEVTQTPSHQVTQMGQEVILRCVPISNHLYFYWYRQILGQKVEFLVSFYNNEISEKSEIFDDQFSVERPDGSNFTLKIRSTKLEDSAMYFCASTEGWSIMNTEAFFGQGTRLTVV.